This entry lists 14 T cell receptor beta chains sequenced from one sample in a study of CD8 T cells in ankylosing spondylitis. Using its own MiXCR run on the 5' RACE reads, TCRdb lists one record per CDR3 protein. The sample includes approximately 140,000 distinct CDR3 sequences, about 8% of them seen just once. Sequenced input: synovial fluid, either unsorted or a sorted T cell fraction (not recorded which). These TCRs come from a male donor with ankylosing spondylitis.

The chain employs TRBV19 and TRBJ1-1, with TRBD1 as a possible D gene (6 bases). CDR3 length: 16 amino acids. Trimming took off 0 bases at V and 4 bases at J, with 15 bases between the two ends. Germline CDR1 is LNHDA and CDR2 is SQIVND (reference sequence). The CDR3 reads CASSIDPGAGSTEAFF. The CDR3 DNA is TGTGCCAGTAGTATAGACCCGGGGGCAGGCTCCACTGAAGCTTTCTTT.

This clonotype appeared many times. In nucleotides, the CDR3 is TGTGCCAGCAGCTTAAGGGATAACACAGATACGCAGTATTTT. Amino acid sequence: CASSLRDNTDTQYF. The chain carries TRBV5-5 and TRBJ2-3; unclear D gene. The CDR3 loop spans 14 amino acids. Germline V gives CDR1 SGHKS, CDR2 YYEKEE (reference sequence). V lost 2 bases and J 2 bases, leaving 9 bases between the germline ends.

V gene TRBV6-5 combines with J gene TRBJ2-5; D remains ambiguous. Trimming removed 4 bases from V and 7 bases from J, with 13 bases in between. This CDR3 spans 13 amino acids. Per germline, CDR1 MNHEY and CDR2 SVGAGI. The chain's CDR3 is CASSSRSLMTQYF. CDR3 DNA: TGTGCCAGCAGTTCTCGCTCCCTTATGACCCAGTACTTC.

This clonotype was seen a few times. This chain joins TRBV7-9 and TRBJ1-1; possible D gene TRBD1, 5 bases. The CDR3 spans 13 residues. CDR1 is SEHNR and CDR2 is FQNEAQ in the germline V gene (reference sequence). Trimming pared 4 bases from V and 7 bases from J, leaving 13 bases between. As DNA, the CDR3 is TGTGCCAGCAGCTCGTCCGGGACGCATGAAGCTTTCTTT. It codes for CASSSSGTHEAFF.

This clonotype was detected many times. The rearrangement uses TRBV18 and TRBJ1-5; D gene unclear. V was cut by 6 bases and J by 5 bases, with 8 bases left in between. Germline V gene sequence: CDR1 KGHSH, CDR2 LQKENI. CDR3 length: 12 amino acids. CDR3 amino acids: CASSRRDQPQHF. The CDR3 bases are TGTGCCAGCTCCCGGAGGGATCAGCCCCAGCATTTT.

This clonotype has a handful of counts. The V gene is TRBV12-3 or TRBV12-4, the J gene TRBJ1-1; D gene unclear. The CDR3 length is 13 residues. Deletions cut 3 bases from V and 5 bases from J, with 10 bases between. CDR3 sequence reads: CASSFYRETEAFF. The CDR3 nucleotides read TGTGCCAGCAGTTTTTATCGGGAGACTGAAGCTTTCTTT.

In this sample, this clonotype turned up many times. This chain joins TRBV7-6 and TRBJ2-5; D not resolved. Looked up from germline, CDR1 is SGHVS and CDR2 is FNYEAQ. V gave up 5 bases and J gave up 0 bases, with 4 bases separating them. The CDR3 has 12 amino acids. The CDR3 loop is CASSLYQETQYF. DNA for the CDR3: TGTGCCAGCAGCCTGTACCAAGAGACCCAGTACTTC.

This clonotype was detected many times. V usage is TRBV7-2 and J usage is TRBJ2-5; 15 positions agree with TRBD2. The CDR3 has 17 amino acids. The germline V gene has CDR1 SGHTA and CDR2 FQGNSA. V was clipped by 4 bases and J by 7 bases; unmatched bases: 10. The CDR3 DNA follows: TGTGCCAGCAGCTCCCAAAGGACTAGCGGGGGGGCGGCGACCCAGTACTTC. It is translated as CASSSQRTSGGAATQYF.

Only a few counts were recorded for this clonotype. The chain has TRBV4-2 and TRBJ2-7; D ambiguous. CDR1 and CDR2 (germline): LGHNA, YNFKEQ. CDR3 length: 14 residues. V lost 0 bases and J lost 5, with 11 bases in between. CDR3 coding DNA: TGTGCCAGCAGCCAAGATAGGGTTACTAACGAGCAGTACTTC. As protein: CASSQDRVTNEQYF.

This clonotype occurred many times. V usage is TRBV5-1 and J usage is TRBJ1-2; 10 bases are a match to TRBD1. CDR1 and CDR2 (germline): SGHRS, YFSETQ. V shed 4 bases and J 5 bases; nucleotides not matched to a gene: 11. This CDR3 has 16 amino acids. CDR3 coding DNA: TGCGCCAGCAGCCCTATAACCGGGACAGGGGTTTATGGCTACACCTTC. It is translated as CASSPITGTGVYGYTF.

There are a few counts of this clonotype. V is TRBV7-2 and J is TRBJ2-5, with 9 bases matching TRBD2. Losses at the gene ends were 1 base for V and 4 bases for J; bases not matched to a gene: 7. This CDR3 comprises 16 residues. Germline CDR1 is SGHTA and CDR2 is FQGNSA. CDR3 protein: CASSLGAGGPLETQYF. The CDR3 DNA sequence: TGTGCCAGCAGCTTAGGGGCGGGAGGGCCCTTAGAGACCCAGTACTTC.

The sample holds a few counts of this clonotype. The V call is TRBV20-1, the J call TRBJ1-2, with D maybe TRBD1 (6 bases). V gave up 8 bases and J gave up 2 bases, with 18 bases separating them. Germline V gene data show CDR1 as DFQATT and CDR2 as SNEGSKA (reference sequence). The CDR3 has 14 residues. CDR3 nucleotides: TGCAGTTCGAAAACAGGGCTTAACAACTATGGCTACACCTTC. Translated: CSSKTGLNNYGYTF.

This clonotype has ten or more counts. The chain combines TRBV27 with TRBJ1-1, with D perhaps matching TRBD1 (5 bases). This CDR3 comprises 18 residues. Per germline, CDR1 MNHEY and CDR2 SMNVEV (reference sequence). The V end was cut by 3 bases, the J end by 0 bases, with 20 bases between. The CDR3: CASSLFPRGPHMNTEAFF. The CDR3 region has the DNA TGTGCCAGCAGTTTGTTCCCCCGGGGCCCACACATGAACACTGAAGCTTTCTTT.

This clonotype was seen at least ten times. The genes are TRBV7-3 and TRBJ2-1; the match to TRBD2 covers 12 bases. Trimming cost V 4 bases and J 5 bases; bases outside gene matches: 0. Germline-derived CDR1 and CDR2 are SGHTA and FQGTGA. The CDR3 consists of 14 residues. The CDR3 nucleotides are TGTGCCAGCAGCTCTAGCGGGGGGGACAATGAGCAGTTCTTC. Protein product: CASSSSGGDNEQFF.